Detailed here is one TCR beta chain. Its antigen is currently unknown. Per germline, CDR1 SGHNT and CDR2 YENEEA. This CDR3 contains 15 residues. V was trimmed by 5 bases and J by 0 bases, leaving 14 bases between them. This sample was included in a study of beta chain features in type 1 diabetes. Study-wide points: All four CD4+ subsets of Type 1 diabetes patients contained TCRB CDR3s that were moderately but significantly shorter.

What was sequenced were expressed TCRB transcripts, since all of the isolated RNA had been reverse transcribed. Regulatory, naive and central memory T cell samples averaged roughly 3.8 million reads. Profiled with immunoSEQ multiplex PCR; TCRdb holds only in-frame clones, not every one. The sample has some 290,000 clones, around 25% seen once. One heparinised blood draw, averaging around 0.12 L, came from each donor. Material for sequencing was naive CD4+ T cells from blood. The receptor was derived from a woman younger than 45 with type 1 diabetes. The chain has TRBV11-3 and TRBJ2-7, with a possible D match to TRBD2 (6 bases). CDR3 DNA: TGTGCCAGCAGCCCCATTGGGGGAGGCTCCTACGAGCAGTACTTC. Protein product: CASSPIGGGSYEQYF.